The 10 T cell receptor beta chains below were found in one sample sequenced in a study of shared clonotypes between healthy human individuals. TCRdb keeps only in-frame clones here, not all; method: immunoSEQ multiplex PCR. Here the sample spans about 2 million clones, about 95% being singletons. Naive-designated CD8 cells lacked CD45RO, were positively enriched for CCR7, and omitted terminally differentiated effector memory CD45RA+ cells. The sequenced sample consisted of naive CD8+ T cells sorted from blood. The origin of the receptors is a man between 18 and 29 years old in good health.

The CDR3 nucleotides are TGTGCCAGTAGATCGGACAGGGTGGGGACAACTAATGAAAAACTGTTTTTT. Encoded protein: CASRSDRVGTTNEKLFF. The rearrangement joins TRBV19 to TRBJ1-4; TRBD1 aligns across 8 bases. The trim removed 6 bases at V and 0 bases at J, leaving 9 bases unmatched. The CDR3 totals 17 residues. Looked up from germline, CDR1 is LNHDA and CDR2 is SQIVND (reference sequence).

The chain joins TRBV6-5 to TRBJ2-7; weak D call: TRBD1 (5 bases). Germline-derived CDR1 and CDR2 are MNHEY and SVGAGI. The CDR3 sequence is 14 residues long. Trimming shortened V by 5 bases and J by 0 bases, and 11 bases separated the two germline ends. DNA of the CDR3: TGTGCCAGCAGTCCGCAGGACAACTCCTACGAGCAGTACTTC. It is translated as CASSPQDNSYEQYF.

V and J are TRBV28 and TRBJ2-7; tentative D call: TRBD1 (6 bases). This CDR3 comprises 14 residues. V was cut by 5 bases and J by 5 bases, with 16 bases left in between. CDR1 MDHEN and CDR2 SYDVKM come from the germline V gene. CDR3 sequence: CASSPYRVPNEQYF. The CDR3, as DNA: TGTGCCAGCAGTCCATACAGGGTTCCTAACGAGCAGTACTTC.

The V and J genes are TRBV28 and TRBJ1-2, with TRBD1 as a possible D gene (5 bases). CDR1 is MDHEN, CDR2 SYDVKM, per germline. The CDR3 sequence is 14 residues long. V was trimmed by 6 bases and J by 5 bases, leaving 16 bases between them. The CDR3 DNA reads as TGTGCCAGCAGCTCCCGGGGCGCAGGATATGGCTACACCTTC. Protein product: CASSSRGAGYGYTF.

Note on this clone: The same CDR3 also results from other DNA sequences found in this sample. The J gene is TRBJ2-3, the V gene TRBV7-9, with TRBD2 matching 7 bases. The CDR3 runs 15 residues. Germline values: CDR1 SEHNR, CDR2 FQNEAQ (reference sequence). V was clipped by 3 bases and J by 2 bases; unmatched bases: 5. For the CDR3, the DNA is TGTGCCAGCAGCTTGGGGCTAGCGGACACAGATACGCAGTATTTT. Protein: CASSLGLADTDTQYF.

In this sample, this clone turned up once. Other DNA variants within this sample encode the same CDR3. This chain joins TRBV5-6 and TRBJ2-7, with D tentatively TRBD2 (5 bases). The CDR3 is 12 amino acids. V lost 4 bases, J lost 3 bases, and 8 bases lay in between. The germline CDR1 and CDR2 sequences are SGHDT and YYEEEE. Here the CDR3 reads CASSVGDYEQYF. The DNA of the CDR3 is TGTGCCAGCAGCGTGGGAGACTACGAGCAGTACTTC.

The chain couples TRBV27 to TRBJ2-3; 7 bases agree with TRBD2. CDR1 and CDR2 from the germline V gene are MNHEY and SMNVEV (reference sequence). This CDR3 is built from 17 residues. V shed 1 base and J 0 bases; nucleotides not matched to a gene: 7. Written as DNA, the CDR3 is TGTGCCAGCAGTTTATTATCGGCTAGCGGTAGCACAGATACGCAGTATTTT. Protein product: CASSLLSASGSTDTQYF.

J is TRBJ1-5 and V is TRBV6-1; 7 bases fit TRBD1. Unmatched junction bases numbered 9, after V lost 3 bases and J lost 7 bases. Germline CDR1 MNHNS, CDR2 SASEGT. The CDR3 has 15 residues. The CDR3 DNA is TGTGCCAGCAGTGACATCGACAGGGAGAAGCAGCCCCAGCATTTT. The encoded protein is CASSDIDREKQPQHF.

The chain carries TRBV6-1 and TRBJ2-3; TRBD1 is a possible D gene (6 bases). In germline, CDR1 is MNHNS, CDR2 SASEGT. V was trimmed by 2 bases and J by 0 bases, leaving 9 bases between them. The CDR3 runs 15 residues. In DNA, the CDR3 is TGTGCCAGCAGTGAAAGGGGGAGAAGCACAGATACGCAGTATTTT. Its protein product is CASSERGRSTDTQYF.

The chain employs TRBV4-1 and TRBJ1-6; D call uncertain. CDR1 is MGHRA and CDR2 is YSYEKL in the germline V gene. The length of the CDR3 is 14 residues. Trimming removed 7 bases at V and 8 bases at J, with 15 bases between. The CDR3 DNA reads TGCGCCAGCAATTCGGGCCTGGAGTATTCACCCCTCCACTTT. Its translation is CASNSGLEYSPLHF.